Listed below are T cell receptor beta chains from one sample, sequenced in a study of cytomegalovirus exposure and HLA in healthy donors. The protocol was immunoSEQ multiplex PCR, while the TCRdb copy is restricted to in-frame clones and leaves out a portion. Of about 140,000 clones listed, 77% are singletons. Sequenced material: PBMCs. These receptors came from a female donor in good health and CMV-seronegative. The CDR3 runs from the conserved cysteine through the conserved F or W. The D gene is left open where the match is weak. Rows give clone size only sometimes, using once, few, many, or a class for an expanded clone.

d_call: -; v_call: TRBV7-2; j_call: TRBJ2-7; clone_size: -; cdr3_aa: CASSLDRNEQYF; cdr3_nt: TGTGCCAGCAGCTTAGACAGAAACGAGCAGTACTTC
d_call: TRBD2; v_call: TRBV28; j_call: TRBJ2-2; clone_size: -; cdr3_aa: CASRPTGLEDTGELFF; cdr3_nt: TGTGCCAGCAGGCCGACGGGACTAGAAGACACCGGGGAGCTGTTTTTT
d_call: -; v_call: TRBV10-2; j_call: TRBJ2-1; clone_size: -; cdr3_aa: CASSESAESNEQFF; cdr3_nt: TGCGCCAGCAGTGAATCCGCGGAATCCAATGAGCAGTTCTTC
d_call: -; v_call: TRBV5-6; j_call: TRBJ2-5; clone_size: -; cdr3_aa: CASSPESGETQYF; cdr3_nt: TGTGCCAGCAGCCCCGAATCGGGGGAGACCCAGTACTTC
d_call: -; v_call: TRBV27; j_call: TRBJ2-3; clone_size: -; cdr3_aa: CASSSWGKGDTQYF; cdr3_nt: TGTGCCAGCAGCTCGTGGGGCAAGGGAGATACGCAGTATTTT
d_call: -; v_call: TRBV12-5; j_call: TRBJ1-1; clone_size: -; cdr3_aa: CASGLSPGGRVGLYKAFF; cdr3_nt: TGTGCTAGTGGTTTGTCCCCCGGTGGCAGGGTGGGTTTGTACAAGGCTTTCTTT
d_call: -; v_call: TRBV27; j_call: TRBJ2-7; clone_size: -; cdr3_aa: CASRRHLNYEQYF; cdr3_nt: TGTGCCAGCAGGCGACACCTCAACTACGAGCAGTACTTC
d_call: TRBD1; v_call: TRBV30; j_call: TRBJ1-2; clone_size: -; cdr3_aa: CAWRRDRRNYGYTF; cdr3_nt: TGTGCCTGGAGGAGGGACAGAAGGAACTATGGCTACACCTTC
d_call: TRBD1; v_call: TRBV6-1; j_call: TRBJ1-3; clone_size: -; cdr3_aa: CASSETGTSGNTIYF; cdr3_nt: TGTGCCAGCAGTGAGACAGGGACCTCTGGAAACACCATATATTTT
d_call: -; v_call: TRBV4-1; j_call: TRBJ1-1; clone_size: -; cdr3_aa: CASRGILKDTEAFF; cdr3_nt: TGCGCCAGCAGGGGCATTCTCAAGGACACTGAAGCTTTCTTT
d_call: TRBD1; v_call: TRBV7-9; j_call: TRBJ1-2; clone_size: once; cdr3_aa: CASVRQQGVGGYTF; cdr3_nt: TGTGCCAGCGTACGTCAACAGGGGGTCGGGGGCTACACCTTC
d_call: -; v_call: TRBV5-4; j_call: TRBJ2-7; clone_size: -; cdr3_aa: CASSLDLRGLSYEQYF; cdr3_nt: TGTGCCAGCAGCTTGGACTTGCGGGGGCTCTCCTACGAGCAGTACTTC
d_call: -; v_call: TRBV9; j_call: TRBJ1-3; clone_size: -; cdr3_aa: CASAGDTIYF; cdr3_nt: TGTGCCAGCGCGGGGGACACCATATATTTT
d_call: -; v_call: TRBV7-9; j_call: TRBJ1-2; clone_size: -; cdr3_aa: CASSPAGGEGYTF; cdr3_nt: TGTGCCAGCAGCCCGGCCGGGGGAGAAGGCTACACCTTC
d_call: -; v_call: TRBV2; j_call: TRBJ2-7; clone_size: few; cdr3_aa: CASIAGLLSYEQYF; cdr3_nt: TGTGCCAGCATAGCCGGACTCCTCTCCTACGAGCAGTACTTC
d_call: -; v_call: TRBV4-2; j_call: TRBJ1-5; clone_size: -; cdr3_aa: CASSQGEGTNNQPQHF; cdr3_nt: TGTGCCAGCAGCCAAGGGGAGGGGACAAACAATCAGCCCCAGCATTTT
d_call: -; v_call: TRBV9; j_call: TRBJ1-4; clone_size: -; cdr3_aa: CASSVGQDNEKLFF; cdr3_nt: TGTGCCAGCAGCGTAGGCCAGGATAATGAAAAACTGTTTTTT
d_call: TRBD1; v_call: TRBV6-6; j_call: TRBJ1-2; clone_size: -; cdr3_aa: CASSPRGGGGYGYTF; cdr3_nt: TGTGCCAGCAGCCCCCGAGGAGGGGGCGGGTATGGCTACACCTTC
d_call: -; v_call: TRBV6-6; j_call: TRBJ2-7; clone_size: -; cdr3_aa: CASSYAGETYEQYF; cdr3_nt: TGTGCCAGCAGTTACGCGGGCGAGACTTACGAGCAGTACTTC
d_call: -; v_call: TRBV5-4; j_call: TRBJ1-1; clone_size: -; cdr3_aa: CASSQQGPEAFF; cdr3_nt: TGTGCCAGCAGCCAACAGGGACCCGAAGCTTTCTTT
d_call: TRBD1; v_call: TRBV11-3; j_call: TRBJ2-2; clone_size: -; cdr3_aa: CASSNARDRGPNTGELFF; cdr3_nt: TGTGCCAGCAGCAACGCCCGGGACAGGGGGCCCAACACCGGGGAGCTGTTTTTT
d_call: -; v_call: TRBV4-2; j_call: TRBJ1-5; clone_size: few; cdr3_aa: CASSQTDQGGNQPQHF; cdr3_nt: TGTGCCAGCAGCCAAACTGACCAGGGCGGCAATCAGCCCCAGCATTTT
d_call: -; v_call: TRBV19; j_call: TRBJ2-3; clone_size: -; cdr3_aa: CASSTYPDTQYF; cdr3_nt: TGTGCCAGTAGTACTTATCCAGATACGCAGTATTTT
d_call: -; v_call: TRBV27; j_call: TRBJ2-7; clone_size: -; cdr3_aa: CASSFGGTSYEQYF; cdr3_nt: TGTGCCAGCAGTTTTGGGGGCACATCATACGAGCAGTACTTC